Below are 17 T cell receptor beta chains sequenced from a single sample in a study of early stage breast cancer tumors. Sequencing used immunoSEQ multiplex PCR; TCRdb keeps in-frame clones, though not all of them. The data contain about 41,000 clones, about 78% of them singletons. Sample: blood. These receptors came from a person aged 50-59 years with breast cancer.

V and J are TRBV5-1 and TRBJ1-2; D is possibly TRBD1 (5 bases). The length of the CDR3 is 17 residues. V was shortened by 0 bases and J by 0 bases, with 15 bases between the two germline ends. Germline CDR1 SGHRS, CDR2 YFSETQ. Here the CDR3 reads CASSLEAGPFTNYGYTF. The CDR3 DNA is TGCGCCAGCAGCTTGGAGGCAGGGCCCTTTACTAACTATGGCTACACCTTC.

This chain connects TRBV6-1 to TRBJ2-5; D might be TRBD2 (5 bases). V was clipped by 8 bases and J by 2 bases, with 18 bases between them. CDR3 length: 15 amino acids. Germline values: CDR1 MNHNS, CDR2 SASEGT. CDR3 protein: CASSLSGTSQETQYF. CDR3 nucleotide sequence: TGTGCCAGCTCTCTAAGTGGAACTAGTCAAGAGACCCAGTACTTC.

The table lists this clone with a count of one. This sequence joins TRBV5-4 and TRBJ2-3, with 7 bases lining up with TRBD2. The CDR3 runs 15 residues. Trimming took 0 bases from V and 2 from J; bases not matched to a gene: 3. Germline-derived CDR1 and CDR2 are SGHNT and YYREEE (reference sequence). Here the CDR3 DNA reads TGTGCCAGCAGCTTGGAGCGGGGTGCCACAGATACGCAGTATTTT. Its protein product is CASSLERGATDTQYF. Supplemented by reference TRBV5-4 and TRBJ2-3, the full variable domain reads ETGVTQSPTHLIKTRGQQVTLRCSSQSGHNTVSWYQQALGQGPQFIFQYYREEENGRGNFPPRFSGLQFPNYSSELNVNALELDDSALYLCASSLERGATDTQYFGPGTRLTVL.

This clone was seen once. The chain uses TRBV29-1 and TRBJ2-1; D is perhaps TRBD2 (5 bases). The CDR3 sequence is 14 residues long. Germline CDR1 SQVTM, CDR2 ANQGSEA. The CDR3 bases are TGCACCATTTCCGAGAGCGGCTCCTACAATGAGCAGTTCTTC. It translates to CTISESGSYNEQFF.

The genes are TRBV29-1 and TRBJ1-1; 11 bases are shared with TRBD1. The CDR3 has 15 amino acids. Losses at the gene ends were 6 bases for V and 4 bases for J; bases not matched to a gene: 10. The V gene's germline CDR1 is SQVTM and CDR2 ANQGSEA. The CDR3 DNA reads as TGCAGCGTCGCCGGACAGGGGGCAGGTAGCACTGAAGCTTTCTTT. It yields the protein CSVAGQGAGSTEAFF.

V is TRBV5-1 and J is TRBJ1-1; D possibly corresponds to TRBD1 (5 bases). This CDR3 has 13 amino acids. CDR1 SGHRS and CDR2 YFSETQ come from the germline V gene. Trimming shortened V by 4 bases and J by 1 base, and 8 bases separated the two germline ends. The CDR3 bases are TGCGCCAGCAGCAGGGGCGGGAACACTGAAGCTTTCTTT. Amino acid sequence: CASSRGGNTEAFF.

This chain uses TRBV2 with TRBJ2-5; a weak D match, TRBD2 (6 bases). V lost 1 base, J lost 10 bases, and 19 bases lay in between. The CDR3 loop spans 15 amino acids. The germline gives CDR1 SNHLY, CDR2 FYNNEI. CDR3 nucleotides: TGTGCCAGCAGTGAAGACATTGGGGGTTCGGGGGACCAGTACTTC. It translates to CASSEDIGGSGDQYF. The complete variable domain, with remaining parts taken from reference TRBV2 and TRBJ2-5, reads EPEVTQTPSHQVTQMGQEVILRCVPISNHLYFYWYRQILGQKVEFLVSFYNNEISEKSEIFDDQFSVERPDGSNFTLKIRSTKLEDSAMYFCASSEDIGGSGDQYFGPGTRLLVL.

This clone was detected a few times. J is TRBJ1-6 and V is TRBV7-6, with D possibly TRBD1 on 5 matching bases. The CDR3 is made up of 15 amino acids. CDR1 is SGHVS and CDR2 is FNYEAQ in the germline V gene. Trimming removed 3 bases at V and 5 bases at J, with 11 bases between. The CDR3 region has the DNA TGTGCCAGCAGCTTGGGGGGAGAAGATAATTCACCCCTCCACTTT. Translated: CASSLGGEDNSPLHF.

This chain joins TRBV28 and TRBJ2-7; 9 bases agree with TRBD1. This CDR3 is built from 13 residues. V dropped 6 bases and J dropped 2; count of bases not matched to a gene: 2. The germline gives CDR1 MDHEN, CDR2 SYDVKM. CDR3 loop: CASRTGGAYEQYF. The CDR3 bases are TGTGCCAGCAGGACAGGGGGGGCCTACGAGCAGTACTTC.

This clone was picked up one time. The chain couples TRBV27 to TRBJ2-7; D might be TRBD2 (6 bases). V lost 10 bases and J 3 bases, leaving 22 bases between the germline ends. The germline gives CDR1 MNHEY, CDR2 SMNVEV (reference sequence). The CDR3 spans 15 residues. Here the CDR3 reads CATTWLARMNYEQYF. CDR3 sequence (DNA): TGTGCCACCACCTGGCTAGCGCGGATGAACTACGAGCAGTACTTC.

This clone was observed at least ten times. Other DNA sequences in the sample encode the same CDR3. The chain combines TRBV5-1 with TRBJ2-2; D call uncertain. CDR3 size: 15 residues. Trimming stripped 0 bases from V and 1 base from J, with 7 bases between. Per the germline V gene, CDR1 is SGHRS and CDR2 is YFSETQ. CDR3 amino acids: CASSLGHQNTGELFF. In nucleotides, the CDR3 is TGCGCCAGCAGCTTGGGACACCAGAACACCGGGGAGCTGTTTTTT. Filled out from reference TRBV5-1 and TRBJ2-2, the complete variable domain reads KAGVTQTPRYLIKTRGQQVTLSCSPISGHRSVSWYQQTPGQGLQFLFEYFSETQRNKGNFPGRFSGRQFSNSRSEMNVSTLELGDSALYLCASSLGHQNTGELFFGEGSRLTVL.

V is TRBV5-4 and J is TRBJ2-2; D is perhaps TRBD2 (6 bases). CDR3 length equals 17 residues. CDR1 and CDR2 (germline): SGHNT, YYREEE (reference sequence). Trimming stripped 4 bases from V and 4 bases from J, with 20 bases between. CDR3 protein: CASSPRGTPMATGELFF. CDR3 DNA: TGTGCCAGCAGCCCGAGAGGGACTCCCATGGCCACCGGGGAGCTGTTTTTT.

This clone showed up just a few times. J is TRBJ1-2 and V is TRBV5-1, with D unresolved. There are 14 residues in the CDR3. V shed 0 bases and J shed 8 bases, with 14 bases lying between them. The germline V gene has CDR1 SGHRS and CDR2 YFSETQ. This chain's CDR3 is CASSLDGMGGGYTF. The CDR3 DNA sequence: TGCGCCAGCAGCTTGGACGGTATGGGCGGGGGCTACACCTTC.

The chain is built from TRBV19 and TRBJ2-1, with 14 bases fitting TRBD2. The CDR3 extends over 15 amino acids. The germline gives CDR1 LNHDA, CDR2 SQIVND (reference sequence). V lost 7 bases, J lost 3 bases, and 2 bases stayed unmatched. DNA for the CDR3: TGTGCCAGTATCGGACTAGCGGGGGGCTACAATGAGCAGTTCTTC. It codes for CASIGLAGGYNEQFF.

The chain combines TRBV5-1 with TRBJ2-2, with 9 bases lining up with TRBD2. The germline gives CDR1 SGHRS, CDR2 YFSETQ. The CDR3 runs to 17 residues. V trimming: 6 bases; J trimming: 3 bases; junction bases outside the gene matches: 12. In DNA, the CDR3 is TGCGCCAGCACCTCACACGGCGGGGGGGCAGACACCGGGGAGCTGTTTTTT. Residues: CASTSHGGGADTGELFF. The full variable domain, completed using reference TRBV5-1 and TRBJ2-2, is KAGVTQTPRYLIKTRGQQVTLSCSPISGHRSVSWYQQTPGQGLQFLFEYFSETQRNKGNFPGRFSGRQFSNSRSEMNVSTLELGDSALYLCASTSHGGGADTGELFFGEGSRLTVL.

This clone is large within its sample. The V call is TRBV5-4, the J call TRBJ1-1; 11 bases are shared with TRBD1. The CDR3 covers 16 residues. The germline V gene encodes CDR1 SGHNT and CDR2 YYREEE (reference sequence). V was pared by 4 bases and J by 4 bases, with 9 bases of the junction left unmatched. The DNA for the CDR3 is TGTGCCAGCAGCGTAAAAACCGGGACAGGGGGCACTGAAGCTTTCTTT. It translates to CASSVKTGTGGTEAFF.

The chain combines TRBV5-1 with TRBJ1-1; TRBD1 aligns across 7 bases. CDR3 length: 15 amino acids. V dropped 4 bases and J dropped 2; count of bases not matched to a gene: 8. The germline V gene encodes CDR1 SGHRS and CDR2 YFSETQ. The CDR3 loop reads CASSQLGGTNTEAFF. CDR3 bases: TGCGCCAGCAGCCAATTAGGGGGCACCAACACTGAAGCTTTCTTT.